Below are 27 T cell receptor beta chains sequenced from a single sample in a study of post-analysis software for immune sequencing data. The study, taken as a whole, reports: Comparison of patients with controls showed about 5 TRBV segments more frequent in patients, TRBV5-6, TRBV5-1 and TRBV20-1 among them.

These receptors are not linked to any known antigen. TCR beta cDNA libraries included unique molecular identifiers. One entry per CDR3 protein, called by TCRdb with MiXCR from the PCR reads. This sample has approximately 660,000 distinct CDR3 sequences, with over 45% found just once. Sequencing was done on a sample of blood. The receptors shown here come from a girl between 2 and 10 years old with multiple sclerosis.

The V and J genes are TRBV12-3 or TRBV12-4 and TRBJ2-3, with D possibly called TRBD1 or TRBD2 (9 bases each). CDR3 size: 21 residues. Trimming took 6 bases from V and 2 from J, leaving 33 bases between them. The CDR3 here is CASSPSSGTGSSGATTDTQYF. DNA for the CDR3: TGTGCCAGCAGCCCTAGTTCCGGGACAGGGTCTAGCGGGGCGACCACAGATACGCAGTATTTT.

The CDR3 is CASSLAGVPNEQFF. CDR3 nucleotides: TGTGCCAGCAGTTTGGCGGGAGTTCCCAATGAGCAGTTCTTC. V gene TRBV6-5 combines with J gene TRBJ2-1; 7 bases are a match to TRBD2. Per the germline V gene, CDR1 is MNHEY and CDR2 is SVGAGI. This CDR3 contains 14 residues. V trimming: 4 bases; J trimming: 6 bases; junction bases outside the gene matches: 6.

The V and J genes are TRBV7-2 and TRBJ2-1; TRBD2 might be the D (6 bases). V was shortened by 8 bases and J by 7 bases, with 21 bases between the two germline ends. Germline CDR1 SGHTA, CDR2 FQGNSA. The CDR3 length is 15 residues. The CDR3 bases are TGTGCCAGCCAGGAGGAGGGGTACGAGCGGAATGAGCAGTTCTTC. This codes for CASQEEGYERNEQFF.

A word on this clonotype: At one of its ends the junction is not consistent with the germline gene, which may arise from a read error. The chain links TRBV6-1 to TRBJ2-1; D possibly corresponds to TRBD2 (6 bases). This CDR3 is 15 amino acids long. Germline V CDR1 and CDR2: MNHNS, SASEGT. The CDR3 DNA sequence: TGTGCCAGCAGTGAGAGGACTACAACCTACAATGAGCAGTTTTTC. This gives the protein CASSERTTTYNEQFF.

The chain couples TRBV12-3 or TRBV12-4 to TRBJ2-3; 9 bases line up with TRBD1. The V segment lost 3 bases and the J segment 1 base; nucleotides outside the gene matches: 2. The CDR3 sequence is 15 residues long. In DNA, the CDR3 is TGTGCCAGCAGTTTCTGGACAGGGGGCACAGATACGCAGTATTTT. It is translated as CASSFWTGGTDTQYF.

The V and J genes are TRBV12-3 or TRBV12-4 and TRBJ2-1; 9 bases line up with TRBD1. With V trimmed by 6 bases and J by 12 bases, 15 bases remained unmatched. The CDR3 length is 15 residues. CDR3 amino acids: CASSSRDRVRDGQFF. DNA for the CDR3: TGTGCCAGCAGCAGCCGGGACAGGGTCAGGGATGGGCAGTTCTTC.

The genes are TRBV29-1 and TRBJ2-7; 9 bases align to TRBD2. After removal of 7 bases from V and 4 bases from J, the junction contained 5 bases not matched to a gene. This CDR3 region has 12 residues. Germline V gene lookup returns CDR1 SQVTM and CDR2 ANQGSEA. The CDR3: CSALSGSYEQYF. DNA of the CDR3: TGCAGCGCCCTTAGCGGGAGTTACGAGCAGTACTTC.

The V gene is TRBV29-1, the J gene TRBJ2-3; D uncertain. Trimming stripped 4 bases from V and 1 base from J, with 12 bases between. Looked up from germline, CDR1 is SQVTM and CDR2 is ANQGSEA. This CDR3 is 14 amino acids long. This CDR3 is CSVGSKGCTDTQYF. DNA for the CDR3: TGCAGCGTTGGGAGTAAGGGTTGCACAGATACGCAGTATTTT.

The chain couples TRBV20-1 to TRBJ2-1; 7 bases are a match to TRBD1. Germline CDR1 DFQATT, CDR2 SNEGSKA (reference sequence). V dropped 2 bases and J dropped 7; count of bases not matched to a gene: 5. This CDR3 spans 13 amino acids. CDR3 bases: TGCAGTGCTAGATCCCCAGGGGGTAATGAGCAGTTCTTC. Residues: CSARSPGGNEQFF.

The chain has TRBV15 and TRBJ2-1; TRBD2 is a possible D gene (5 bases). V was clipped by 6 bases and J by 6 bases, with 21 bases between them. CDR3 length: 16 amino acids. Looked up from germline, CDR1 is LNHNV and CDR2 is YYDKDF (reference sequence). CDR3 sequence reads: CATRNPVGPGGNEQFF. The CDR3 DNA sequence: TGTGCCACCAGGAACCCAGTCGGCCCAGGAGGCAATGAGCAGTTCTTC.

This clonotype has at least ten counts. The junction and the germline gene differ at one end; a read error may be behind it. CDR3 sequence reads: CASSFGQGDTYEQYF. In DNA form, the CDR3 reads TGTGCTAGCAGCTTCGGACAGGGTGACACCTACGAGCAGTACTTC. The chain employs TRBV7-7 and TRBJ2-7; 8 bases align to TRBD1. This CDR3 has 15 amino acids. Germline V gives CDR1 SSHAT, CDR2 FNYEAQ (reference sequence). Drawing the rest from reference TRBV7-7 and TRBJ2-7, the complete variable domain is GAGVSQSPRYKVTKRGQDVTLRCDPISSHATLYWYQQALGQGPEFLTYFNYEAQPDKSGLPSDRFSAERPEGSISTLTIQRTEQRDSAMYRCASSFGQGDTYEQYFGPGTRLTVT.

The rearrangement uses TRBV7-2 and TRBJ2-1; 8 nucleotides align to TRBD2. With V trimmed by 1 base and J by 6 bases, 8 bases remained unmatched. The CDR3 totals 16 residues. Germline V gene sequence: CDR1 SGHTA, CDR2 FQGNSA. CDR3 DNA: TGTGCCAGCAGCTTAGGGGTGGGACTAGGGAGCAATGAGCAGTTCTTC. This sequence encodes CASSLGVGLGSNEQFF.

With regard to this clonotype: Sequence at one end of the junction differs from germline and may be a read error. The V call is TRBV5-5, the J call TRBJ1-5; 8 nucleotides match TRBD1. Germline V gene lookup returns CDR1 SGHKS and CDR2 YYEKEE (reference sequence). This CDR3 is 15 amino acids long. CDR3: CASGFRTGHSQPQHF. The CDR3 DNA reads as TGTGCCAGCGGCTTCCGGACAGGGCATAGTCAGCCCCAGCATTTT. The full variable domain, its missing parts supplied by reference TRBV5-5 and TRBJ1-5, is DAGVTQSPTHLIKTRGQQVTLRCSPISGHKSVSWYQQVLGQGPQFIFQYYEKEERGRGNFPDRFSARQFPNYSSELNVNALLLGDSALYLCASGFRTGHSQPQHFGDGTRLSIL.

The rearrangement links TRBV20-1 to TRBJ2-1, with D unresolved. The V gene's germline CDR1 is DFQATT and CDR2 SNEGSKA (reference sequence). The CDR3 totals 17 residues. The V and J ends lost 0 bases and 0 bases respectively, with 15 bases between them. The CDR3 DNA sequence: TGCAGTGCTAGAGATAGTTTGGCAGAGAGCTCCTACAATGAGCAGTTCTTC. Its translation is CSARDSLAESSYNEQFF.

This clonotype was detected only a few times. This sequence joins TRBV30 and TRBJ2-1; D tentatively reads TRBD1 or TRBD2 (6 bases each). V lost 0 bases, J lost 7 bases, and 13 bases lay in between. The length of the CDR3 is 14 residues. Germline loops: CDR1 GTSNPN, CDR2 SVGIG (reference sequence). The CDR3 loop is CAWSVRGPVNEQFF. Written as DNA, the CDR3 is TGTGCCTGGAGTGTACGGGGGCCGGTAAATGAGCAGTTCTTC. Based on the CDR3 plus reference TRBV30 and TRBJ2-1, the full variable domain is SQTIHQWPATLVQPVGSPLSLECTVEGTSNPNLYWYRQAAGRGLQLLFYSVGIGQISSEVPQNLSASRPQDRQFILSSKKLLLSDSGFYLCAWSVRGPVNEQFFGPGTRLTVL.

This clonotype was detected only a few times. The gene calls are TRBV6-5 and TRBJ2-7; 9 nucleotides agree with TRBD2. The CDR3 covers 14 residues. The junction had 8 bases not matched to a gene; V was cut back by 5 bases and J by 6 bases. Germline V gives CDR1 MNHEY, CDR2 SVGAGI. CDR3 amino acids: CASSPSGVRGEQYF. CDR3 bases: TGTGCCAGCAGTCCTAGCGGGGTCCGCGGCGAGCAGTACTTC.

The CDR3: CASSPLGGRPTDTQYF. CDR3 bases: TGTGCCAGCAGCCCCTTGGGCGGGAGGCCTACAGATACGCAGTATTTT. J is TRBJ2-3 and V is TRBV7-3, with 8 bases fitting TRBD2. From germline, CDR1 is SGHTA and CDR2 FQGTGA. V was clipped by 5 bases and J by 3 bases; unmatched bases: 10. This CDR3 has 16 amino acids. Filled out from reference TRBV7-3 and TRBJ2-3, the complete variable domain reads GAGVSQTPSNKVTEKGKYVELRCDPISGHTALYWYRQSLGQGPEFLIYFQGTGAADDSGLPNDRFFAVRPEGSVSTLKIQRTERGDSAVYLCASSPLGGRPTDTQYFGPGTRLTVL.

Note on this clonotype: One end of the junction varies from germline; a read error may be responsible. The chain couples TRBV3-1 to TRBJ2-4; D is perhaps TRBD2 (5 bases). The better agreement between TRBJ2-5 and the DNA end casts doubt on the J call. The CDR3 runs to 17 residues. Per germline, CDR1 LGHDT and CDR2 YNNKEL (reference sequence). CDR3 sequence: CASSQVPLSSRRGTQYF. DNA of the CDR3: TGTGCTAGCAGCCAAGTCCCCCTATCTAGCCGACGAGGGACCCAGTACTTC.

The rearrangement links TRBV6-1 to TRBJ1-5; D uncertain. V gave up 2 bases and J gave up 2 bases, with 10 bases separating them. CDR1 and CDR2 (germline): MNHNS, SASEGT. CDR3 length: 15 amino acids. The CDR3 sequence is CASSEPRMGNQPQHF. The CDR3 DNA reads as TGTGCCAGCAGTGAACCCAGGATGGGCAATCAGCCCCAGCATTTT.

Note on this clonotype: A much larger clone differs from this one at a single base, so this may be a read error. The CDR3 region has the DNA TGTGTCAGCAGCTACAGGACGCAAGAGACCCAGTACTTC. Residues: CVSSYRTQETQYF. The chain couples TRBV7-2 to TRBJ2-5; D might be TRBD1 (5 bases). CDR3 length: 13 amino acids. Germline V lookup: CDR1 SGHTA, CDR2 FQGNSA. The complete variable domain, with remaining parts taken from reference TRBV7-2 and TRBJ2-5, reads GAGVSQSPSNKVTEKGKDVELRCDPISGHTALYWYRQSLGQGLEFLIYFQGNSAPDKSGLPSDRFSAERTGGSVSTLTIQRTQQEDSAVYLCVSSYRTQETQYFGPGTRLLVL.

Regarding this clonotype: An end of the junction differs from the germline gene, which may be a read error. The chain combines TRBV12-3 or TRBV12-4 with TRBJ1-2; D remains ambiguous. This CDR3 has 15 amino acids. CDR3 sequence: CASSLALRDLYGHTF. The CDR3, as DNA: TGTGCCAGCAGTTTAGCGCTTAGAGATCTCTATGGCCACACCTTC.

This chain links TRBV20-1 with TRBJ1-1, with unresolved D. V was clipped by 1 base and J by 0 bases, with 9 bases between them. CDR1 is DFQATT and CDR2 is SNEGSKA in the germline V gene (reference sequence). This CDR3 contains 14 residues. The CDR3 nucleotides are TGCAGTGCTAGAGTAGGAAGCATGAACACTGAAGCTTTCTTT. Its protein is CSARVGSMNTEAFF.

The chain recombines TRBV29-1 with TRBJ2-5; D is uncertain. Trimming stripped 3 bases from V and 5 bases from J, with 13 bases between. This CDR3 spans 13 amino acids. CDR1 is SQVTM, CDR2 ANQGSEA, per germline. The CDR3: CSVEDGLGETQYF. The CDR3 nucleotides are TGCAGCGTTGAGGACGGTCTAGGGGAGACCCAGTACTTC.

Here the CDR3 DNA reads TGCAGTGCTAGAGTACCCGGACAGGGTTCTAGGGCTTTCTTT. It codes for CSARVPGQGSRAFF. The genes are TRBV20-1 and TRBJ1-1; 8 nucleotides line up with TRBD1. The J segment lost 11 bases and the V segment lost 1 base, leaving 12 bases of the junction unmatched. This CDR3 region has 14 residues. Germline CDR1 reads DFQATT; CDR2 reads SNEGSKA (reference sequence).

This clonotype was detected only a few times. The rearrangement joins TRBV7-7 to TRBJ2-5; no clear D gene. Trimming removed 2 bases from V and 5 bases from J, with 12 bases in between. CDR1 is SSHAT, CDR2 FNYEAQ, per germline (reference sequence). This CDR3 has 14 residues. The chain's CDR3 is CASSLMVGSETQYF. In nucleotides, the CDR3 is TGTGCCAGCAGCTTAATGGTAGGGTCTGAGACCCAGTACTTC.

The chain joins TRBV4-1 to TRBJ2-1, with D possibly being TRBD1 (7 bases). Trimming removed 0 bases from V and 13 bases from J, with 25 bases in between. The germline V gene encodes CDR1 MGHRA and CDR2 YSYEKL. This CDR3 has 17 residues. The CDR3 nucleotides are TGCGCCAGCAGCCAAGATCCAGGAGGGGGCGCAGGCGAGACCCAGTTCTTC. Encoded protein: CASSQDPGGGAGETQFF.

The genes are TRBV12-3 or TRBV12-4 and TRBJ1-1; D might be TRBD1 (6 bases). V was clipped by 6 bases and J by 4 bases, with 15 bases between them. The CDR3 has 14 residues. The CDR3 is CASRGDRLGTEAFF. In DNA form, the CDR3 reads TGTGCCAGCAGAGGTGACAGGCTGGGCACTGAAGCTTTCTTT.